This TCR beta chain was recovered during a study of monozygotic twins with inflammatory bowel disease. Template switching incorporated UMIs with a 6-nucleotide sample barcode. TCRdb reprocessed the 5' RACE reads; each CDR3 protein has one entry and no DNA is given. This sample's table reports about 200,000 distinct CDR3 sequences. The CDR3 consists of 16 residues. Germline CDR1 and CDR2: SGHVS and FNYEAQ. Notes on the study in general: No distinction between different T cell subtypes was possible.

Comment on this clonotype: Its target is not known.

Source material: blood. V usage is TRBV7-6 and J usage is TRBJ2-2; TCRdb reports TRBD2, a call that lacks DNA to check it against. This receptor was obtained from a human donor with ulcerative colitis or Crohn's disease, or a healthy co-twin of an affected twin (not recorded which). Here the CDR3 reads CASSLGITSGTGELFF.